This TCR beta chain stems from a study of blood T cell repertoires in COVID-19. About the research overall: The analysed material was cDNA or gDNA that came from T cells, B-cell-depleted T cells, or PBMCs.

The ends lost 4 bases at V and 9 bases at J; junction bases unmatched: 11. The CDR3 is 17 amino acids. CDR1 and CDR2 from the germline V gene are MDHEN and SYDVKM. As handled by the study authors: Estimates of nucleated cell counts were drawn from the amplification of reference gene primers. Generated by immunoSEQ multiplex PCR, the TCRdb table keeps only in-frame clones and is missing some. V, J and clone size are taken as reported in that table, and D and trimming were inferred from the DNA itself. The sample carries about 68,000 clones, roughly 88% recorded once. This clone was seen just once. The chain carries TRBV28 and TRBJ2-1, with 14 bases lining up with TRBD2. Material: peripheral blood. The sequence was collected from a man between 25 and 39 years old with acute or convalescent COVID-19. CDR3 nucleotide sequence: TGTGCCAGCAGTTCAGGGCGACTAGCGGGAGGGCCTAGTGAGCAGTTCTTC. Protein: CASSSGRLAGGPSEQFF. Using reference TRBV28 and TRBJ2-1 for the parts outside the CDR3, the full variable domain is DVKVTQSSRYLVKRTGEKVFLECVQDMDHENMFWYRQDPGLGLRLIYFSYDVKMKEKGDIPEGYSVSREKKERFSLILESASTNQTSMYLCASSSGRLAGGPSEQFFGPGTRLTVL.